This T cell receptor (beta chain) emerged from a study of OX40 agonist ivuxolimab in advanced cancers. Produced via immunoSEQ multiplex PCR; TCRdb's table is partial and in-frame only. The sample contains 70,000 to 95,000 clones, 84% of which appear only once. This CDR3 is built from 16 residues. Per the germline V gene, CDR1 is SGHDT and CDR2 is YYEEEE. Trimming cost V 3 bases and J 5 bases, with 20 bases left between them. With regard to this clone: Its target is not known.

Whole-study results and caveats: Fewer expanded clones were found on average in CD4+ than in CD8+ T cells.

Sequences were derived from CD4+ or CD8+ T cells sorted from blood, sampled in a trial of the OX40 agonist ivuxolimab. This clonotype was sampled from an adult with an advanced solid tumor such as melanoma, head and neck, liver or kidney cancer. This sequence joins TRBV5-6 and TRBJ1-1; possibly TRBD1 for D (6 bases). CDR3 sequence reads: CASSWAPGAEGTEAFF. CDR3 DNA: TGTGCCAGCAGCTGGGCCCCAGGGGCGGAGGGGACTGAAGCTTTCTTT.